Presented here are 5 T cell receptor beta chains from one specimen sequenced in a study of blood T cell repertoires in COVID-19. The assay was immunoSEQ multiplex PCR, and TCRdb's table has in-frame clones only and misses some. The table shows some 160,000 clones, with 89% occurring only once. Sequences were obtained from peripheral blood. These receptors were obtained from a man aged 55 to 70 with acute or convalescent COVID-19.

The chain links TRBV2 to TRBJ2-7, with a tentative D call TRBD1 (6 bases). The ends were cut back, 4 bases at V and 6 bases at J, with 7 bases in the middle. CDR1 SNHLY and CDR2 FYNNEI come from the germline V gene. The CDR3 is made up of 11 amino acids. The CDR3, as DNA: TGTGCCAGCAGTGTGGGGGCCGAGCAGTACTTC. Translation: CASSVGAEQYF.

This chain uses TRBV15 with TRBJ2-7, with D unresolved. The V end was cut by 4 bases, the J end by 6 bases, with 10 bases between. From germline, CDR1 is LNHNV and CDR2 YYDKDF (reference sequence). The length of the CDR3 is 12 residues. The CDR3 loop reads CATSMLSGEQYF. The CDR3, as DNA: TGTGCCACCAGCATGCTTAGTGGCGAGCAGTACTTC.

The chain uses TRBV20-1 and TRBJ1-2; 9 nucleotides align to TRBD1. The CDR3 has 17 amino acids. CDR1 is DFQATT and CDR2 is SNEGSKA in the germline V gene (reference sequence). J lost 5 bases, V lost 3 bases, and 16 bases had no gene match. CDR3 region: CSASNSGQGPLGYGYTF. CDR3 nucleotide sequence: TGCAGTGCTAGTAACTCGGGACAGGGCCCCCTTGGGTATGGCTACACCTTC.

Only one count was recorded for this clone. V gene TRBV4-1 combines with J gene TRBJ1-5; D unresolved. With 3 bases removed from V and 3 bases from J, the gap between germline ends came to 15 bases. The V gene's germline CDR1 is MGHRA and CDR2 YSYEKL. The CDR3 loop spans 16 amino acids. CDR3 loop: CASSHRIAGTNQPQHF. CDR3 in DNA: TGCGCCAGCAGCCACCGAATCGCAGGCACCAATCAGCCCCAGCATTTT.

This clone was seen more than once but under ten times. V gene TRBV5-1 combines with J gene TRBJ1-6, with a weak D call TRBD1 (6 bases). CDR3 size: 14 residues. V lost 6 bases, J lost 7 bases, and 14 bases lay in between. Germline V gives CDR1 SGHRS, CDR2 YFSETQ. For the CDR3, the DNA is TGCGCCAGCAAGCAGGGGATGGGGAATTCACCCCTCCACTTT. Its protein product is CASKQGMGNSPLHF.